This entry lists 20 T cell receptor beta chains sequenced from one sample in a study of T cell responses to AZD1222 COVID-19 vaccine. Clones were sequenced by immunoSEQ multiplex PCR, and TCRdb holds only the in-frame ones, with some missing. The profile covers 90,000 or so clones, with under 90% appearing a single time and less than 2.5% taken by the ten largest. Material: peripheral blood, obtained on day 0 of AZD1222 vaccination. Every receptor here comes from an adult in good health.

V is TRBV9 and J is TRBJ1-5; 9 nucleotides align to TRBD1. With 5 bases clipped from V and 4 bases from J, the junction kept 7 bases outside the gene matches. Germline CDR1 SGDLS, CDR2 YYNGEE. This CDR3 spans 15 amino acids. The CDR3 DNA reads as TGTGCCAGCAGTCCCGGGACAGGGATTAATCAGCCCCAGCATTTT. This encodes CASSPGTGINQPQHF. The full variable domain, its missing parts supplied by reference TRBV9 and TRBJ1-5, is DSGVTQTPKHLITATGQRVTLRCSPRSGDLSVYWYQQSLDQGLQFLIQYYNGEERAKGNILERFSAQQFPDLHSELNLSSLELGDSALYFCASSPGTGINQPQHFGDGTRLSIL.

This clone rates as medium-sized. The V and J genes are TRBV6-1 and TRBJ2-2, with 13 nucleotides matching TRBD2. This CDR3 contains 15 residues. CDR1 is MNHNS, CDR2 SASEGT, per germline. Losses at the gene ends were 2 bases for V and 6 bases for J; bases not matched to a gene: 0. CDR3 sequence (DNA): TGTGCCAGCAGTGAAACTAGCGGGGGGGCCGGGGAGCTGTTTTTT. Translating it yields CASSETSGGAGELFF.

The V and J genes are TRBV19 and TRBJ2-1; unclear D gene. Trimming pared 5 bases from V and 0 bases from J, leaving 5 bases between. This CDR3 is 13 amino acids long. Germline CDR1 reads LNHDA; CDR2 reads SQIVND (reference sequence). The CDR3 DNA is TGTGCCAGTAGTCTGAACTCCTACAATGAGCAGTTCTTC. Protein product: CASSLNSYNEQFF.

The chain has TRBV7-2 and TRBJ2-2; 10 nucleotides line up with TRBD2. Germline V gene lookup returns CDR1 SGHTA and CDR2 FQGNSA. This CDR3 has 15 amino acids. Unmatched junction bases numbered 8, after V lost 8 bases and J lost 5 bases. DNA of the CDR3: TGTGCCAGCGGACTAGCGGCCCGTGAGACCGGGGAGCTGTTTTTT. Translation gives CASGLAARETGELFF.

V usage is TRBV6-5 and J usage is TRBJ2-3, with no clear D. Trimming removed 5 bases at V and 5 bases at J, with 8 bases between. The germline V gene has CDR1 MNHEY and CDR2 SVGAGI. The CDR3 runs to 12 residues. In DNA form, the CDR3 reads TGTGCCAGCAGTAACACCTTAGATACGCAGTATTTT. As protein: CASSNTLDTQYF.

The chain couples TRBV5-6 to TRBJ2-7; D is unclear. Trimming shortened V by 0 bases and J by 2 bases, and 9 bases separated the two germline ends. The CDR3 runs to 14 residues. The germline V gene encodes CDR1 SGHDT and CDR2 YYEEEE. CDR3 DNA: TGTGCCAGCAGCTTGGGGTGGCCTACCTACGAGCAGTACTTC. Its protein is CASSLGWPTYEQYF.

This clone was observed a handful of times. This chain links TRBV5-1 with TRBJ2-7; D perhaps matches TRBD2 (5 bases). Trimming stripped 0 bases from V and 2 bases from J, with 9 bases between. This CDR3 region has 14 residues. Germline V gene data show CDR1 as SGHRS and CDR2 as YFSETQ. The CDR3 loop is CASSLEDGTYEQYF. Written as DNA, the CDR3 is TGCGCCAGCAGCTTGGAGGACGGGACCTACGAGCAGTACTTC.

The chain carries TRBV5-6 and TRBJ2-2; D is possibly TRBD1 (5 bases). The germline V and J ends were trimmed by 4 bases and 3 bases, with 16 bases remaining between them. CDR1 is SGHDT and CDR2 is YYEEEE in the germline V gene. CDR3 length: 16 residues. The CDR3 bases are TGTGCCAGCAGCCCAAATTTCAGGGCCGACACCGGGGAGCTGTTTTTT. Translating it yields CASSPNFRADTGELFF.

V usage is TRBV29-1 and J usage is TRBJ2-2, with 10 bases fitting TRBD2. Germline lookup yields CDR1 SQVTM and CDR2 ANQGSEA. The ends lost 6 bases at V and 6 bases at J; junction bases unmatched: 4. This CDR3 region has 13 residues. CDR3: CSVLAGAAGELFF. The CDR3, as DNA: TGCAGCGTCCTAGCGGGAGCCGCCGGGGAGCTGTTTTTT.

Written as DNA, the CDR3 is TGTGCCAGCAGTTACTCAGGGACTAGTTCCAACGAGCAGTACTTC. Translating it yields CASSYSGTSSNEQYF. V gene TRBV6-5 combines with J gene TRBJ2-7, with 8 positions matching TRBD2. The trim removed 0 bases at V and 5 bases at J, leaving 6 bases unmatched. CDR3 length equals 15 residues. Germline CDR1 reads MNHEY; CDR2 reads SVGAGI.

The CDR3 coding sequence is TGTGCCAGCAGCACCGGGGAAGAGTCCTACGAGCAGTACTTC. Translation gives CASSTGEESYEQYF. The gene calls are TRBV9 and TRBJ2-7; possible D gene TRBD2, 5 bases. This CDR3 is 14 amino acids long. The germline V and J ends were trimmed by 4 bases and 1 base, with 12 bases remaining between them. Germline CDR1 SGDLS, CDR2 YYNGEE.

The chain has TRBV19 and TRBJ2-1; 7 bases fit TRBD1. Unmatched junction bases numbered 5, after V lost 9 bases and J lost 0 bases. The CDR3 runs to 14 residues. Germline V gene sequence: CDR1 LNHDA, CDR2 SQIVND (reference sequence). The CDR3 bases are TGTGCCAGCCGCGACAGGGACTCCTACAATGAGCAGTTCTTC. This sequence encodes CASRDRDSYNEQFF.

The CDR3 DNA reads TGTGCCAGCAGCTTAGGTCTCCACCGAGGCAGCTACGAGCAGTACTTC. Translation gives CASSLGLHRGSYEQYF. J is TRBJ2-7 and V is TRBV7-2; D not resolved. V gave up 1 base and J gave up 3 bases, with 16 bases separating them. From germline, CDR1 is SGHTA and CDR2 FQGNSA. This CDR3 has 16 amino acids.

The sample holds a few counts of this clone. The rearrangement joins TRBV10-2 to TRBJ2-1; no reliable D call. V gave up 6 bases and J gave up 7 bases, with 7 bases separating them. This CDR3 spans 11 amino acids. Germline lookup yields CDR1 WSHSY and CDR2 SAAADI. The CDR3 loop is CASSLGNEQFF. CDR3 bases: TGCGCCAGCAGCTTGGGGAATGAGCAGTTCTTC.

The CDR3 DNA reads as TGTGCCTGGAGTTTCATGGGAGGGACTAATGAAAAACTGTTTTTT. Its translation: CAWSFMGGTNEKLFF. V and J are TRBV30 and TRBJ1-4; D gene ambiguous. The germline CDR1 and CDR2 sequences are GTSNPN and SVGIG (reference sequence). The CDR3 consists of 15 residues. V lost 2 bases and J 2 bases, leaving 12 bases between the germline ends.

The chain is built from TRBV4-2 and TRBJ1-2; maybe TRBD1 (5 bases). Germline values: CDR1 LGHNA, CDR2 YNFKEQ. Trimming removed 2 bases from V and 1 base from J, with 17 bases in between. This CDR3 region has 17 residues. The chain's CDR3 is CASSQHLPGPNNYGYTF. The CDR3 DNA reads TGTGCCAGCAGCCAACATCTACCGGGGCCTAATAACTATGGCTACACCTTC.

This chain connects TRBV2 to TRBJ1-5; no clear D. The CDR3 spans 14 residues. The V gene lost 2 bases and the J gene lost 1 base, with 6 bases spanning the gap. Germline-derived CDR1 and CDR2 are SNHLY and FYNNEI. The CDR3, as DNA: TGTGCCAGCAGTGAAAGACTGAGCAATCAGCCCCAGCATTTT. It encodes CASSERLSNQPQHF.

The chain employs TRBV30 and TRBJ2-7; D is perhaps TRBD1 (6 bases). The germline gives CDR1 GTSNPN, CDR2 SVGIG (reference sequence). CDR3 length: 15 amino acids. V was pared by 4 bases and J by 1 base, with 17 bases between. The DNA for the CDR3 is TGTGCCTGGACTTCTCTGGCAGGGGTTTCCTACGAGCAGTACTTC. Encoded protein: CAWTSLAGVSYEQYF.

V gene TRBV6-1 combines with J gene TRBJ2-7; D is ambiguous. The germline V and J ends were trimmed by 3 bases and 6 bases, with 6 bases remaining between them. Germline CDR1 is MNHNS and CDR2 is SASEGT. This CDR3 is 11 amino acids long. This CDR3 reads CASSDWIEQYF. In nucleotides, the CDR3 is TGTGCCAGCAGTGATTGGATCGAGCAGTACTTC.

The chain uses TRBV30 and TRBJ1-1, with 7 bases lining up with TRBD1. Germline CDR1 and CDR2: GTSNPN and SVGIG (reference sequence). V lost 5 bases, J lost 0 bases, and 3 bases stayed unmatched. The CDR3 sequence is 13 residues long. The CDR3 nucleotides read TGTGCCTGGGGGGACAGTTTGAACACTGAAGCTTTCTTT. Translating it yields CAWGDSLNTEAFF. The whole variable domain, filled in from reference TRBV30 and TRBJ1-1, reads SQTIHQWPATLVQPVGSPLSLECTVEGTSNPNLYWYRQAAGRGLQLLFYSVGIGQISSEVPQNLSASRPQDRQFILSSKKLLLSDSGFYLCAWGDSLNTEAFFGQGTRLTVV.